The clone carrying this T cell receptor beta chain was picked up a small number of times. What it recognizes is unknown. These data are taken from a study of long-term antiretroviral therapy in people with HIV. Study observations and caveats: Post-ART samples showed increased diversity that remained below transplant donor control levels.

This CDR3 comprises 14 residues. V shed 3 bases and J shed 8 bases, with 11 bases lying between them. Germline V gene sequence: CDR1 SNHLY, CDR2 FYNNEI. Researchers report immunoSEQ v3.0 was run at survey level. Profiling relied on immunoSEQ multiplex PCR, and the TCRdb table lists in-frame clones only, not all of them. Of 26,000 or so clones listed, over 75% are singletons. This specimen consisted of unsorted PBMCs, obtained 1.5 years before starting antiretroviral therapy. The receptor comes from a man aged 18 to 30 with HIV. The chain recombines TRBV2 with TRBJ1-6; weak D call: TRBD1 (6 bases). CDR3 DNA: TGTGCCAGCAGTGATAGGTCAGGGGATTCACCCCTCCACTTT. Its protein product is CASSDRSGDSPLHF.